This T cell receptor beta chain is from a study of cytomegalovirus exposure and HLA in healthy donors. At the level of the study: Among the roughly 400 genotyped donors, around 81% were placed in the Caucasian-associated ancestry cluster. Study observations and caveats: Associated with cytomegalovirus, according to the listing, were about 160 TCR beta chains. A previous analysis found most TCR beta V segments productive roughly 87% or roughly 30% of the time. Reportedly, HLA-A and HLA-B alleles of most subjects were accurately predicted from TCR beta.

60 Vbeta and 13 Jbeta primers were used in PCR. Method: immunoSEQ multiplex PCR; TCRdb's copy keeps in-frame clones and lacks some. The sample consists of more than 100,000 clones, about 80% of them appearing once. The CDR3 loop spans 15 amino acids. V lost 3 bases, J lost 3 bases, and 14 bases lay in between. From germline, CDR1 is SGHAT and CDR2 FQNNGV. Note on this clone: No antigen is known for it.

The sequence was collected from a female donor in good health and CMV-seropositive. Sequencing was done on a sample of PBMCs. The chain couples TRBV11-2 to TRBJ1-1; D is undetermined. CDR3 residues: CASSLGSSRDTEAFF. The CDR3 DNA reads as TGTGCCAGCAGCTTGGGGTCCTCGAGGGACACTGAAGCTTTCTTT.